This is a list of T cell receptor beta chains from one sample in a study of blood T cell repertoires in COVID-19. Using immunoSEQ multiplex PCR, the repertoire was profiled, and TCRdb retains in-frame clones only, with some absent. The table has 130,000 to 150,000 clones, over 80% seen once. Material: PBMCs or T cells enriched from blood (not recorded which). The receptors here all came from a man in his fifties or sixties who had recovered from COVID-19. CDR3s include the opening cysteine and the closing phenylalanine or tryptophan. D genes are given only for firm matches. The listing skips clone size in some rows; elsewhere it reads once, few, many or a size class.

CSASARLTLSNQPQHF	TGCAGTGCTAGTGCCAGACTTACCCTTAGCAATCAGCCCCAGCATTTT	16	TRBJ1-5	-	-	TRBV20-1
CASSTTGQYGYTF	TGTGCCAGTAGTACTACGGGACAATATGGCTACACCTTC	13	TRBJ1-2	-	-	TRBV19
CASMFQAGAAYEQYF	TGTGCCAGCATGTTCCAGGCGGGGGCCGCCTACGAGCAGTACTTC	15	TRBJ2-7	-	-	TRBV27
CASSQNRAAGEQYF	TGTGCCAGCAGCCAAAACAGGGCGGCAGGCGAGCAGTACTTC	14	TRBJ2-7	few	-	TRBV28
CATTQGTTGELFF	TGTGCCACCACCCAGGGGACCACCGGGGAGCTGTTTTTT	13	TRBJ2-2	-	-	TRBV15
CASSYLTGGTHDEQFF	TGTGCCAGCAGTTACTTGACAGGGGGAACACACGATGAGCAGTTCTTC	16	TRBJ2-1	-	TRBD1	TRBV6-5
CASSIVSTSGSGNEQFF	TGTGCCAGTAGTATAGTGTCGACTAGCGGGAGTGGGAATGAGCAGTTCTTC	17	TRBJ2-1	-	TRBD2	TRBV19
CASSPMAGSNTGELFF	TGTGCCAGCTCACCGATGGCGGGGTCGAACACCGGGGAGCTGTTTTTT	16	TRBJ2-2	-	-	TRBV18
CASGGGHQPQHF	TGTGCCAGCGGGGGGGGCCATCAGCCCCAGCATTTT	12	TRBJ1-5	-	-	TRBV12-3/TRBV12-4
CASSPISGLTEAFF	TGTGCCAGCTCACCCATTTCAGGGTTAACTGAAGCTTTCTTT	14	TRBJ1-1	-	-	TRBV18
CASSYSGGTGELFF	TGTGCCAGCAGTTATAGCGGTGGCACCGGGGAGCTGTTTTTT	14	TRBJ2-2	-	-	TRBV6-2/TRBV6-3
CASRRTDNSNQPQHF	TGTGCCAGCAGGCGGACAGATAATAGCAATCAGCCCCAGCATTTT	15	TRBJ1-5	few	-	TRBV2
CASSLDRAGETQYF	TGTGCCAGCAGTCTGGACAGGGCGGGGGAGACCCAGTACTTC	14	TRBJ2-5	-	TRBD1	TRBV2
CASSQGGRVSEQYF	TGTGCCAGCAGCCAAGGCGGGAGGGTAAGCGAGCAGTACTTC	14	TRBJ2-7	-	TRBD2	TRBV3-1/TRBV3-2
CASSVGGGPNTEAFF	TGTGCCAGCAGCGTAGGGGGAGGACCTAACACTGAAGCTTTCTTT	15	TRBJ1-1	-	-	TRBV9
CASTLGGARSQPQHF	TGTGCCAGCACCCTGGGGGGGGCACGAAGTCAGCCCCAGCATTTT	15	TRBJ1-5	-	-	TRBV28
CASSLSTSGAETQYF	TGTGCCAGCTCACTGTCGACTAGCGGGGCAGAGACCCAGTACTTC	15	TRBJ2-5	-	TRBD2	TRBV18
CAWSPDSYGYTF	TGTGCCTGGAGTCCAGACAGCTATGGCTACACCTTC	12	TRBJ1-2	-	-	TRBV30
CASNRRNTEAFF	TGTGCCAGCAACAGGAGAAACACTGAAGCTTTCTTT	12	TRBJ1-1	-	-	TRBV6-6
CASSSRGRAYGYTF	TGTGCCAGCAGCTCCCGGGGGAGGGCGTATGGCTACACCTTC	14	TRBJ1-2	-	-	TRBV13
CASSENTVSSGNTIYF	TGTGCCAGCAGTGAAAATACAGTTAGCTCTGGAAACACCATATATTTT	16	TRBJ1-3	-	-	TRBV2
CASSFSLTYEQYF	TGTGCCAGCAGTTTTTCCTTAACCTACGAGCAGTACTTC	13	TRBJ2-7	-	-	TRBV27